This T cell receptor (beta chain) was found in a study of blood T cell repertoires in COVID-19. Study-wide background: There were acute and convalescent COVID-19 samples, and they came from the United States, Italy and Spain. In each case, the material was cDNA or gDNA derived from T cells, B-cell-depleted T cells, or PBMCs.

In the original processing: Researchers report that nucleated cell counts were estimated from reference gene primer amplification. Assay used: immunoSEQ multiplex PCR; TCRdb lists only in-frame clones, some missing. From that table come the V and J calls and clone size; the DNA was used to work out D and trimming. The table has about 190,000 clones, around 83% seen once; the top ten hold approximately 6.2%. Germline CDR1 MNHEY, CDR2 SMNVEV (reference sequence). Trimming took off 6 bases at V and 0 bases at J, with 9 bases between the two ends. This CDR3 is built from 14 residues. Sample: peripheral blood. This chain connects TRBV27 to TRBJ2-4, with TRBD2 as a possible D gene (6 bases). The clonotype comes from a woman in her thirties or forties with acute or convalescent COVID-19. CDR3 sequence: CASSRDLAKNIQYF. In DNA form, the CDR3 reads TGTGCCAGCAGCCGGGACTTAGCCAAAAACATTCAGTACTTC.